This TCR beta chain was recorded in a study of T cell repertoires in cytomegalovirus infection. Study background: Both a matching HLA type and CMV infection were indicated by public TCR beta signatures.

The V end was cut by 6 bases, the J end by 2 bases, with 11 bases between. CDR1 MDHEN and CDR2 SYDVKM come from the germline V gene. CDR3 size: 14 residues. TCRdb reprocessed the reads via MiXCR and lists one record per CDR3 protein. The repertoire has around 740,000 distinct CDR3 sequences, 35% of them found once; the top ten carry 2.8%. The genes are TRBV28 and TRBJ1-3; D is perhaps TRBD1 (5 bases). Sequenced input: PBMCs. This receptor was identified in a human donor in good health (CMV status not recorded). Some clones in this sample may be carry-over from other donors' samples. CDR3: CASRRQGTGNTIYF. The CDR3 DNA follows: TGTGCCAGCAGGCGGCAGGGTACTGGAAACACCATATATTTT.